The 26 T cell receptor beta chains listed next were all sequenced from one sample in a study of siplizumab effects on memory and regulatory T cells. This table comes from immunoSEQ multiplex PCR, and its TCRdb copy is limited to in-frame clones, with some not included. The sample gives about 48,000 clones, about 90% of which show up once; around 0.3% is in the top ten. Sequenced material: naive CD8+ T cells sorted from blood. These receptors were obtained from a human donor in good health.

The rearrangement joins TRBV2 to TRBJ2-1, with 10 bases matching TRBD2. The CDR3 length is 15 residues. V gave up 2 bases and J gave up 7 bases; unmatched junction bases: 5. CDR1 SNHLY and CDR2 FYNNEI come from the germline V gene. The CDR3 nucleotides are TGTGCCAGCAGTGAATTACTAGCGGGGATGAATGAGCAGTTCTTC. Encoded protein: CASSELLAGMNEQFF.

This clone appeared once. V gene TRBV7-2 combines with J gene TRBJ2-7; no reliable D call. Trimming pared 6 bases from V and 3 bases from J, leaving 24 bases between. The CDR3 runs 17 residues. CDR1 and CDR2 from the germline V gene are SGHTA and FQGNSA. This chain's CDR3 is CASSLPTGRFTFYEQYF. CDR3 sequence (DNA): TGTGCCAGCAGTCTTCCCACCGGACGGTTTACCTTCTACGAGCAGTACTTC.

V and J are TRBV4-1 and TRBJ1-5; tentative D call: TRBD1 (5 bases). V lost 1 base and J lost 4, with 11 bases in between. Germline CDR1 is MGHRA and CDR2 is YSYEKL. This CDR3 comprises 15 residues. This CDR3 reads CASSQARAQNQPQHF. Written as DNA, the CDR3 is TGCGCCAGCAGCCAAGCCAGGGCCCAGAATCAGCCCCAGCATTTT.

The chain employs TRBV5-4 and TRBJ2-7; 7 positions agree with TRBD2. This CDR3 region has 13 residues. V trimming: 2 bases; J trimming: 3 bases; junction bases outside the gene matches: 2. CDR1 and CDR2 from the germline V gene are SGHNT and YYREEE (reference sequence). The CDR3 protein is CASSLSGNYEQYF. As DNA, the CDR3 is TGTGCCAGCAGCTTAAGCGGGAACTACGAGCAGTACTTC. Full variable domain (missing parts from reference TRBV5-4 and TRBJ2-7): ETGVTQSPTHLIKTRGQQVTLRCSSQSGHNTVSWYQQALGQGPQFIFQYYREEENGRGNFPPRFSGLQFPNYSSELNVNALELDDSALYLCASSLSGNYEQYFGPGTRLTVT.

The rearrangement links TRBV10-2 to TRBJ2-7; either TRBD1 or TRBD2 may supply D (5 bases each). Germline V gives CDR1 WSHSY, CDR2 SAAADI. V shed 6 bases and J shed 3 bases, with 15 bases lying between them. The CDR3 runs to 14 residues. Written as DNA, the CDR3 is TGCGCCAGCAGAAACTCCGGGACCCACTACGAGCAGTACTTC. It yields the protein CASRNSGTHYEQYF.

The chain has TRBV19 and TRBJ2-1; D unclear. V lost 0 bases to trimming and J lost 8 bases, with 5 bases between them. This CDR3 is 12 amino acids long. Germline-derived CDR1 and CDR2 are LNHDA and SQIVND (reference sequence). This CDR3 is CASSIDGDEQFF. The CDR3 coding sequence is TGTGCCAGTAGTATAGATGGGGATGAGCAGTTCTTC.

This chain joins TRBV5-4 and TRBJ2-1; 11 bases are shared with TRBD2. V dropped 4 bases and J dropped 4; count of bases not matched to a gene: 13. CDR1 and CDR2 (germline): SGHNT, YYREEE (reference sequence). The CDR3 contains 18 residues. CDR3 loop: CASSEPGLAALAYNEQFF. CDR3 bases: TGTGCCAGCAGCGAACCGGGACTAGCGGCACTAGCTTACAATGAGCAGTTCTTC.

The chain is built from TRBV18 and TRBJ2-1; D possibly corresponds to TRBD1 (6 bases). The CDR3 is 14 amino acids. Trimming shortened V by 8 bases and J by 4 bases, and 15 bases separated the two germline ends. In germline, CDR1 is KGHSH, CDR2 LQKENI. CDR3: CASRNRDQYNEQFF. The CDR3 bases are TGTGCCAGCCGTAACAGGGACCAATACAATGAGCAGTTCTTC.

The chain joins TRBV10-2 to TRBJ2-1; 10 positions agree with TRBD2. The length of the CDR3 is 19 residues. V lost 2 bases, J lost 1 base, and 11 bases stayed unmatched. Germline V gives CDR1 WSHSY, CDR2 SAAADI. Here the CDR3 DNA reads TGCGCCAGCAGTGAGGGCAGTGGGACTAGCGAATGGTCCTACAATGAGCAGTTCTTC. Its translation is CASSEGSGTSEWSYNEQFF.

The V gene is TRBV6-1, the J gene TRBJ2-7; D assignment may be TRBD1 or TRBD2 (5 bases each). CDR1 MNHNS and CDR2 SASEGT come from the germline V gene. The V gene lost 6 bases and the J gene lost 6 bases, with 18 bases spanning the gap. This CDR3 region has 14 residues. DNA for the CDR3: TGTGCCAGCAGGGACGTGCAGGGAGTATTCGAGCAGTACTTC. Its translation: CASRDVQGVFEQYF.

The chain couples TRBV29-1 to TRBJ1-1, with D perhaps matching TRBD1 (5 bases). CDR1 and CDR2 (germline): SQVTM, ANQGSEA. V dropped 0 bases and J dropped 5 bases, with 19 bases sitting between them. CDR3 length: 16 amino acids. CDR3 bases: TGCAGCGTTGAAGATTTCGGGGGTGGAGGTAAGACTGAAGCTTTCTTT. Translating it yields CSVEDFGGGGKTEAFF.

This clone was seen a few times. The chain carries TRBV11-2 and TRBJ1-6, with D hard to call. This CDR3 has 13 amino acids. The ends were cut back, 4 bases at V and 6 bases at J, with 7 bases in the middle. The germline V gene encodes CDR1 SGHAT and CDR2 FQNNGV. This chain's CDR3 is CASSWGGNSPLHF. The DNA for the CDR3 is TGTGCCAGCAGCTGGGGTGGTAATTCACCCCTCCACTTT.

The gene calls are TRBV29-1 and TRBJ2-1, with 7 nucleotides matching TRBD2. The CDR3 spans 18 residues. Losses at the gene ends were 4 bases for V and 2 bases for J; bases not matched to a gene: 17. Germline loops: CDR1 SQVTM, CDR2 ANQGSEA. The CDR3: CSVGGMEGGGRAYNEQFF. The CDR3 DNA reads TGCAGCGTTGGGGGGATGGAGGGTGGAGGGAGGGCCTACAATGAGCAGTTCTTC.

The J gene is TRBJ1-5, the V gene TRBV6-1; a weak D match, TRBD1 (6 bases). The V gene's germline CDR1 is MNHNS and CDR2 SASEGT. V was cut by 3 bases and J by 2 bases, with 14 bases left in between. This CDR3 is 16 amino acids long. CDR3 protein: CASSDYGGWGNQPQHF. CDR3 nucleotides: TGTGCCAGCAGTGATTACGGGGGCTGGGGCAATCAGCCCCAGCATTTT.

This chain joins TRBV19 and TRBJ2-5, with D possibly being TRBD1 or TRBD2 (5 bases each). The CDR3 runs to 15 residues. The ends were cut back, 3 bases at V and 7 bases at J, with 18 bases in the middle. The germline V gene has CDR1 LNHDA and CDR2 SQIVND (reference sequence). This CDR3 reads CASSIRWDDEWTQYF. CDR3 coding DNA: TGTGCCAGTAGTATTAGGTGGGACGACGAGTGGACCCAGTACTTC.

The DNA for the CDR3 is TGTGCCAGCAGCGAGGACCCTCGAACACTTGAAGCTTTCTTT. Protein sequence: CASSEDPRTLEAFF. This rearrangement joins TRBV7-9 to TRBJ1-1; no clear D. The CDR3 length is 14 residues. V was shortened by 5 bases and J by 7 bases, with 17 bases between the two germline ends. Germline V CDR1 and CDR2: SEHNR, FQNEAQ (reference sequence).

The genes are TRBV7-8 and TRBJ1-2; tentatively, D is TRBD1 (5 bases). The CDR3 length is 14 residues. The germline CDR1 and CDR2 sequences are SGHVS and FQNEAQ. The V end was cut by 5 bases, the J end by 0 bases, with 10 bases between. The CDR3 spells CASSPGGTNYGYTF. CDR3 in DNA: TGTGCCAGCAGCCCGGGGGGAACTAACTATGGCTACACCTTC.

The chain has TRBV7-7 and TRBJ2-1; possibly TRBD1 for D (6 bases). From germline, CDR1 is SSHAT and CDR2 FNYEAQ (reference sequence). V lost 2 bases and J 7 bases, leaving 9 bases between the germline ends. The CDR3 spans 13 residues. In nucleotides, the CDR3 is TGTGCCAGCAGCTTAAACACAGGGAATGAGCAGTTCTTC. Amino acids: CASSLNTGNEQFF. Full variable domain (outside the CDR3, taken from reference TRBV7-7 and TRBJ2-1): GAGVSQSPRYKVTKRGQDVTLRCDPISSHATLYWYQQALGQGPEFLTYFNYEAQPDKSGLPSDRFSAERPEGSISTLTIQRTEQRDSAMYRCASSLNTGNEQFFGPGTRLTVL.

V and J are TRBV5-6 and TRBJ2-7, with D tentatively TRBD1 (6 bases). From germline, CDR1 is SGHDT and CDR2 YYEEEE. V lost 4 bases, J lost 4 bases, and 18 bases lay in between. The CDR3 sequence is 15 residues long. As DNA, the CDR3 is TGTGCCAGCAGCGACACTCGGACAGCTCTTTACGAGCAGTACTTC. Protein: CASSDTRTALYEQYF.

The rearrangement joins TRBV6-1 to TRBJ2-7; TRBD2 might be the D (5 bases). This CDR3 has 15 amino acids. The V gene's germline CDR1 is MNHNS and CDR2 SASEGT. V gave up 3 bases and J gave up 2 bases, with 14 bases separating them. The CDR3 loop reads CASSDRVSDPYEQYF. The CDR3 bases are TGTGCCAGCAGTGACCGGGTTAGCGACCCCTACGAGCAGTACTTC.

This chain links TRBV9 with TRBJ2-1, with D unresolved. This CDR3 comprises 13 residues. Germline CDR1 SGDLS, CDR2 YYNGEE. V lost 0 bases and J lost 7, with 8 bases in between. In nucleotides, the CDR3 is TGTGCCAGCAGCGTAGGTTGGCCAAATGAGCAGTTCTTC. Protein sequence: CASSVGWPNEQFF.

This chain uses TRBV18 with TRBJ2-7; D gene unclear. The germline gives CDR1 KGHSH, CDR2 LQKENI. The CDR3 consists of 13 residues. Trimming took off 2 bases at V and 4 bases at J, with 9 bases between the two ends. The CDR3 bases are TGTGCCAGCTCACCAGGCGCTTCATACGAGCAGTACTTC. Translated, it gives CASSPGASYEQYF.

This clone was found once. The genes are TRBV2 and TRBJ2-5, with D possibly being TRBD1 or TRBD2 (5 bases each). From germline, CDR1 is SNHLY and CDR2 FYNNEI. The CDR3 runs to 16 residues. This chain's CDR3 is CAGAVGAEPYQETQYF. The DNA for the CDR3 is TGTGCTGGCGCTGTCGGGGCCGAACCTTATCAAGAGACCCAGTACTTC.

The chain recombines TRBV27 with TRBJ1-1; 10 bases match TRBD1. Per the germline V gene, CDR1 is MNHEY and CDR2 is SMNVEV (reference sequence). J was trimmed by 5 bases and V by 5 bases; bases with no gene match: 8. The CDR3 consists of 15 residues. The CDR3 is CASSPTGGLGTEAFF. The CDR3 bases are TGTGCCAGCAGTCCGACAGGGGGCCTGGGTACTGAAGCTTTCTTT.

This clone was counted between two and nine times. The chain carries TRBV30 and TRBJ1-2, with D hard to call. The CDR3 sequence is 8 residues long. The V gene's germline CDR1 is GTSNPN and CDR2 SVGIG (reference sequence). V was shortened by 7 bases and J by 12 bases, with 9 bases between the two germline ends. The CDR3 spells CALELDTF. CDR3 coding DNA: TGTGCCTTGGAGCTTGACACCTTC.

The CDR3 protein is CASSQEVEQYF. The CDR3 DNA reads as TGTGCCAGCAGTCAAGAGGTCGAGCAGTACTTC. This rearrangement joins TRBV27 to TRBJ2-7; D not resolved. The germline V gene encodes CDR1 MNHEY and CDR2 SMNVEV (reference sequence). The V end lost 5 bases, the J end lost 6 bases, and 8 bases lay between the germline ends. The CDR3 totals 11 residues.